The 9 T cell receptor beta chains listed next were all sequenced from one sample in a study of early T cells in non-severe SARS-CoV-2 infection. TCRdb analysed the 5' RACE reads with MiXCR anew, one entry per CDR3 protein. This sample has under 75,000 distinct CDR3 sequences; about 13% occur once, and the top ten carry about 8.5%. The material sequenced was whole blood. The origin of the receptors is an adult who was a healthcare worker with PCR-confirmed SARS-CoV-2 infection or an uninfected control (not recorded which).

The V gene is TRBV24-1, the J gene TRBJ2-7; D perhaps matches TRBD2 (5 bases). Trimming cost V 1 base and J 5 bases, with 5 bases left between them. The CDR3 is 12 amino acids. Germline V gene lookup returns CDR1 KGHDR and CDR2 SFDVKD. The CDR3 coding sequence is TGTGCCACCAGTGATTTCGGGGACGAGCAGTACTTC. As protein: CATSDFGDEQYF.

This clonotype was seen ten or more times. The V call is TRBV7-6, the J call TRBJ2-1; perhaps TRBD2 as D (5 bases). Germline V gene sequence: CDR1 SGHVS, CDR2 FNYEAQ. V was shortened by 1 base and J by 1 base, with 14 bases between the two germline ends. The CDR3 sequence is 17 residues long. CDR3 coding DNA: TGTGCCAGCAGCTTAGTTTCGGGCGGGCGGTCCTACAATGAGCAGTTCTTC. This translates into CASSLVSGGRSYNEQFF.

This clonotype was observed a few times. This rearrangement joins TRBV11-3 to TRBJ1-2; 10 bases fit TRBD1. With V trimmed by 5 bases and J by 7 bases, 7 bases remained unmatched. The CDR3 runs to 14 residues. Germline CDR1 and CDR2: SGHNT and YENEEA. The CDR3 sequence: CASSTGQGETGYTF. The CDR3, as DNA: TGTGCCAGCAGCACCGGACAGGGGGAGACTGGCTACACCTTC.

This clonotype turned up a few times. The chain employs TRBV7-9 and TRBJ2-7; D possibly corresponds to TRBD2 (6 bases). CDR1 and CDR2 from the germline V gene are SEHNR and FQNEAQ (reference sequence). This CDR3 spans 14 amino acids. Trimming removed 5 bases from V and 2 bases from J, with 13 bases in between. DNA of the CDR3: TGTGCCAGCAGCCCGGGGGACTCCCCCTACGAGCAGTACTTC. Translating gives CASSPGDSPYEQYF.

This clonotype was detected a few times. The chain couples TRBV12-3 or TRBV12-4 to TRBJ2-7; D remains unclear. Trimming pared 7 bases from V and 6 bases from J, leaving 19 bases between. The CDR3 extends over 14 amino acids. CDR3: CASTLSSRSGEQYF. The CDR3 DNA reads as TGTGCCAGCACCCTCTCCTCCCGATCCGGCGAGCAGTACTTC.

This clonotype was counted ten times or more. V usage is TRBV20-1 and J usage is TRBJ1-2; D possibly corresponds to TRBD1 (5 bases). Trimming shortened V by 6 bases and J by 4 bases, and 12 bases separated the two germline ends. The CDR3 has 12 amino acids. Germline assignment: CDR1 DFQATT and CDR2 SNEGSKA (reference sequence). DNA of the CDR3: TGCAGTGCCAGGGCCTCCCTCTATGGCTACACCTTC. This gives the protein CSARASLYGYTF.

In its sample, this clonotype was seen many times. The V call is TRBV6-2 or TRBV6-3, the J call TRBJ1-1, with a weak D call TRBD1 (5 bases). Per the germline V gene, CDR1 is MNHEY and CDR2 is SVGEGT. The CDR3 is 13 residues long. Trimming left V 3 bases short and J 4 bases short, with 9 bases between. CDR3 DNA sequence: TGTGCCAGCAGTTATAGGGGCCCCACTGAAGCTTTCTTT. Encoded protein: CASSYRGPTEAFF.

This sequence joins TRBV7-3 and TRBJ2-3; D not certain. Germline loops: CDR1 SGHTA, CDR2 FQGTGA. V dropped 5 bases and J dropped 9 bases, with 9 bases sitting between them. This CDR3 is 11 amino acids long. CDR3 coding DNA: TGTGCCAGCAGCCTTGGATCAACGCAGTATTTT. Its translation is CASSLGSTQYF.

This chain links TRBV20-1 with TRBJ2-7, with D perhaps matching TRBD2 (5 bases). Germline V lookup: CDR1 DFQATT, CDR2 SNEGSKA (reference sequence). Between the trimmed V and J ends, which lost 6 bases and 4 bases, there was a span of 16 bases. The CDR3 covers 13 residues. The CDR3 bases are TGCAGTGCGAGGGTCGGCAGAGGATACGAGCAGTACTTC. Translation gives CSARVGRGYEQYF.